The 15 T cell receptor beta chains below all came from one sample that was sequenced in a study of CD8 T cells in Susac syndrome. Reverse transcription of about 0.5 to 1 ug RNA was carried out with random hexamers. One entry per CDR3 protein results from TCRdb running MiXCR on the immunoSEQ multiplex PCR reads. The sample records 100,000 to 150,000 distinct CDR3 sequences, around 96% being singletons. Sequencing was performed on CD8+ T cells from PBMCs. The receptors were gathered from a human donor with Susac syndrome.

The chain has TRBV20-1 and TRBJ1-4; D is undetermined. Trimming shortened V by 5 bases and J by 0 bases, and 13 bases separated the two germline ends. Germline V gene sequence: CDR1 DFQATT, CDR2 SNEGSKA (reference sequence). There are 15 residues in the CDR3. CDR3 region: CSAPPTGATNEKLFF. The CDR3 DNA reads as TGCAGTGCTCCCCCCACGGGCGCAACTAATGAAAAACTGTTTTTT.

The chain uses TRBV5-6 and TRBJ1-2; D gene ambiguous. The CDR3 contains 15 residues. The germline V gene has CDR1 SGHDT and CDR2 YYEEEE. The germline V and J ends were trimmed by 0 bases and 1 base, with 10 bases remaining between them. The CDR3 DNA reads as TGTGCCAGCAGCTTGGGTTCAGAACTTAACTATGGCTACACCTTC. It is translated as CASSLGSELNYGYTF.

This clonotype appeared a few times. The rearrangement uses TRBV27 and TRBJ1-2, with D perhaps TRBD1 (5 bases). Germline CDR1 MNHEY, CDR2 SMNVEV (reference sequence). Trimming cost V 3 bases and J 4 bases, with 9 bases left between them. CDR3 length equals 13 residues. CDR3 loop: CASSFGQGYGYTF. The CDR3 DNA sequence: TGTGCCAGCAGTTTTGGGCAGGGCTATGGCTACACCTTC.

This chain uses TRBV6-2 or TRBV6-3 with TRBJ2-7; D remains unclear. V was clipped by 0 bases and J by 0 bases, with 9 bases between them. The CDR3 sequence is 15 residues long. Per germline, CDR1 MNHEY and CDR2 SVGEGT. The CDR3 nucleotides read TGTGCCAGCAGTTACTCGACGGATAGCTCCTACGAGCAGTACTTC. It is translated as CASSYSTDSSYEQYF.

J is TRBJ2-3 and V is TRBV11-2; D possibly matches TRBD1 or TRBD2 (5 bases each). CDR1 is SGHAT and CDR2 is FQNNGV in the germline V gene. There are 15 residues in the CDR3. Trimming pared 6 bases from V and 2 bases from J, leaving 15 bases between. CDR3 residues: CASSLGDGSTDTQYF. CDR3 bases: TGTGCCAGCAGTTTGGGGGACGGCTCCACAGATACGCAGTATTTT. Together with reference TRBV11-2 and TRBJ2-3, the CDR3 gives the full variable domain: EAGVAQSPRYKIIEKRQSVAFWCNPISGHATLYWYQQILGQGPKLLIQFQNNGVVDDSQLPKDRFSAERLKGVDSTLKIQPAKLEDSAVYLCASSLGDGSTDTQYFGPGTRLTVL.

The CDR3, as DNA: TGTGCCAGTAGTGAGTTGGCAAGGGCTGAAGCTTTCTTT. Translated: CASSELARAEAFF. The chain has TRBV19 and TRBJ1-1; no clear D. V dropped 5 bases and J dropped 6 bases, with 13 bases sitting between them. The CDR3 extends over 13 amino acids. CDR1 is LNHDA, CDR2 SQIVND, per germline (reference sequence).

The chain carries TRBV7-9 and TRBJ2-7; D unclear. Between the trimmed V and J ends, which lost 3 bases and 9 bases, there was a span of 15 bases. This CDR3 spans 13 amino acids. Germline V gene data show CDR1 as SEHNR and CDR2 as FQNEAQ (reference sequence). The CDR3 spells CASSFPATLAQYF. CDR3 DNA sequence: TGTGCCAGCAGCTTCCCGGCTACGTTGGCGCAGTACTTC.

Here the CDR3 DNA reads TGTGCCAGCAGTGACGTGAGACAACTAGCCTACGAGCAGTACTTC. This codes for CASSDVRQLAYEQYF. This chain links TRBV2 with TRBJ2-7, with D possibly TRBD2 on 5 matching bases. The CDR3 sequence is 15 residues long. Germline loops: CDR1 SNHLY, CDR2 FYNNEI. Trimming shortened V by 3 bases and J by 2 bases, and 14 bases separated the two germline ends. Combining the CDR3 with reference TRBV2 and TRBJ2-7 gives the whole variable domain EPEVTQTPSHQVTQMGQEVILRCVPISNHLYFYWYRQILGQKVEFLVSFYNNEISEKSEIFDDQFSVERPDGSNFTLKIRSTKLEDSAMYFCASSDVRQLAYEQYFGPGTRLTVT.

The rearrangement links TRBV20-1 to TRBJ1-1; D ambiguous. Between the trimmed V and J ends, which lost 5 bases and 11 bases, there was a span of 27 bases. The germline CDR1 and CDR2 sequences are DFQATT and SNEGSKA (reference sequence). The CDR3 consists of 15 residues. The CDR3 loop reads CSAPSPGLDSAGAFF. Here the CDR3 DNA reads TGCAGTGCTCCTTCACCGGGCCTCGACTCAGCTGGGGCTTTCTTT.

J is TRBJ2-5 and V is TRBV6-6; 12 positions agree with TRBD2. The CDR3 extends over 15 amino acids. V was clipped by 5 bases and J by 0 bases; unmatched bases: 1. CDR1 MNHNY and CDR2 SVGAGI come from the germline V gene (reference sequence). CDR3 protein: CASSRLAGDQETQYF. In DNA, the CDR3 is TGTGCCAGCAGTAGACTAGCGGGGGACCAAGAGACCCAGTACTTC.

V gene TRBV12-3 or TRBV12-4 combines with J gene TRBJ2-6; possibly TRBD1 or TRBD2 for D (5 bases each). CDR3 size: 16 residues. With 4 bases removed from V and 2 bases from J, the gap between germline ends came to 12 bases. This CDR3 is CASSSIEGTGANVLTF. CDR3 nucleotides: TGTGCCAGCAGTTCTATCGAGGGGACTGGGGCCAACGTCCTGACTTTC.

This chain joins TRBV12-3 or TRBV12-4 and TRBJ1-5; weak D call: TRBD1 (6 bases). CDR3 length: 13 residues. Between the trimmed V and J ends, which lost 3 bases and 5 bases, there was a span of 8 bases. The CDR3 here is CASSFPGDQPQHF. The DNA of the CDR3 is TGTGCCAGCAGTTTCCCAGGGGATCAGCCCCAGCATTTT.

The chain recombines TRBV2 with TRBJ2-7; no definite D call. Trimming removed 5 bases from V and 0 bases from J, with 14 bases in between. The germline V gene has CDR1 SNHLY and CDR2 FYNNEI. The CDR3 totals 15 residues. The CDR3 DNA reads as TGTGCCAGCAGTCAACATAAGGGCAGCTCCTACGAGCAGTACTTC. The encoded protein is CASSQHKGSSYEQYF.

V and J are TRBV12-3 or TRBV12-4 and TRBJ1-2, with 8 bases matching TRBD1. This CDR3 region has 17 residues. J was trimmed by 5 bases and V by 0 bases; bases with no gene match: 11. CDR3 region: CASSLAPSTGARYGYTF. The DNA for the CDR3 is TGTGCCAGCAGTTTAGCGCCCTCGACAGGGGCGAGATATGGCTACACCTTC.

This chain connects TRBV5-4 to TRBJ2-7, with TRBD2 matching 10 bases. V shed 8 bases and J 6 bases; nucleotides not matched to a gene: 17. Looked up from germline, CDR1 is SGHNT and CDR2 is YYREEE (reference sequence). The CDR3 spans 16 residues. In DNA, the CDR3 is TGTGCCAGTTCCCAGTCTGAGCGGGGGGGCCTTGGCGAGCAGTACTTC. Residues: CASSQSERGGLGEQYF. The full variable domain, rest sourced from reference TRBV5-4 and TRBJ2-7, is ETGVTQSPTHLIKTRGQQVTLRCSSQSGHNTVSWYQQALGQGPQFIFQYYREEENGRGNFPPRFSGLQFPNYSSELNVNALELDDSALYLCASSQSERGGLGEQYFGPGTRLTVT.